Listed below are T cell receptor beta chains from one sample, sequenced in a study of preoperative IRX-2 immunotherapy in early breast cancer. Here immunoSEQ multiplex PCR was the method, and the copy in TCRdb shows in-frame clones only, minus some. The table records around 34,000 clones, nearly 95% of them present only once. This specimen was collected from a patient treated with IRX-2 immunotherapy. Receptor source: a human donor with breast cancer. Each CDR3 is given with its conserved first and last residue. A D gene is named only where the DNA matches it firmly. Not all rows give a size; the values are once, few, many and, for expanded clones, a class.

cdr3_nt: TGTGCCAGCAGCTTATACCGGGAACAAGAGACCCAGTACTTC; cdr3_aa: CASSLYREQETQYF; j_call: TRBJ2-5; v_call: TRBV7-9; d_call: NA; clone_size: NA
cdr3_nt: TGTGCCAGCAGCTTGGAGGCCAGGGGAGGCCAGCCCCAGCATTTT; cdr3_aa: CASSLEARGGQPQHF; j_call: TRBJ1-5; v_call: TRBV5-5; d_call: NA; clone_size: NA
cdr3_nt: TGTGCCAGCAGCTTTGGGCGGCAGATCTACAATGAGCAGTTCTTC; cdr3_aa: CASSFGRQIYNEQFF; j_call: TRBJ2-1; v_call: TRBV11-2; d_call: NA; clone_size: NA
cdr3_nt: TGTGCCAGCAGCTTTTTCAGGACAGAATACAATGAGCAGTTCTTC; cdr3_aa: CASSFFRTEYNEQFF; j_call: TRBJ2-1; v_call: TRBV7-9; d_call: NA; clone_size: NA
cdr3_nt: TGCGCCAGCAGCCAGGAGCGGGGAGCCTACGAGCAGTACTTC; cdr3_aa: CASSQERGAYEQYF; j_call: TRBJ2-7; v_call: TRBV4-1; d_call: TRBD2; clone_size: once
cdr3_nt: TGTGCCAGCAGCAGAGGGGAATTCCCACCAGATACGCAGTATTTT; cdr3_aa: CASSRGEFPPDTQYF; j_call: TRBJ2-3; v_call: TRBV9; d_call: NA; clone_size: NA
cdr3_nt: TGTGCTAGCAGCCAGTCTAGCGGCGGGGTGTGGACCCAGTACTTC; cdr3_aa: CASSQSSGGVWTQYF; j_call: TRBJ2-5; v_call: TRBV7-7; d_call: TRBD2; clone_size: NA
cdr3_nt: TGCGCCAGCAGCCTAGGACAGGGTGCTGGCTACACCTTC; cdr3_aa: CASSLGQGAGYTF; j_call: TRBJ1-2; v_call: TRBV5-1; d_call: TRBD1; clone_size: NA
cdr3_nt: TGTGCCAGCAGTTTTTTGACCGGGACAGGGGTCGAGCAGTACTTC; cdr3_aa: CASSFLTGTGVEQYF; j_call: TRBJ2-7; v_call: TRBV27; d_call: TRBD1; clone_size: NA
cdr3_nt: TGTGCCAGCAGCCCGCCTGACAGGGTCAATGAGCAGTTCTTC; cdr3_aa: CASSPPDRVNEQFF; j_call: TRBJ2-1; v_call: TRBV2; d_call: TRBD1; clone_size: NA
cdr3_nt: TGTGCCAGCAGTTTGGTAGGGATGAACACCGGGGAGCTGTTTTTT; cdr3_aa: CASSLVGMNTGELFF; j_call: TRBJ2-2; v_call: TRBV27; d_call: NA; clone_size: NA
cdr3_nt: TGCGCCAGCAGCTTTGGGCCCGCGCCGGACACCGGGGAGCTGTTTTTT; cdr3_aa: CASSFGPAPDTGELFF; j_call: TRBJ2-2; v_call: TRBV5-1; d_call: NA; clone_size: NA